This paragraph covers one T cell receptor beta chain sequence. Running of the assay took place at deep level. Sequencing of unsorted PBMC DNA was carried out using ten immunoSEQ deep assay plates. Produced via immunoSEQ multiplex PCR; TCRdb's table is partial and in-frame only. The data contain about 490,000 clones, over 70% of them singletons. This entry is derived from a study of shared clonotypes between healthy human individuals. Each sample came from a Caucasian adult donor living in Nashville, Tennessee. Genomic DNA came from tens of millions of PBMCs in unsorted samples. The CDR3 sequence is 16 residues long. Per germline, CDR1 KGHSH and CDR2 LQKENI. Losses at the gene ends were 2 bases for V and 3 bases for J; bases not matched to a gene: 10.

This receptor was obtained from a woman aged 40 to 50 in good health. Some clones in this sample may be carry-over from other donors' samples. Sequenced material: PBMCs. The genes are TRBV18 and TRBJ2-7, with TRBD2 matching 7 bases. CDR3 nucleotide sequence: TGTGCCAGCTCACCAGGTGGGGTAGCGGGTAGCTACGAGCAGTACTTC. Its protein product is CASSPGGVAGSYEQYF.